The 3 T cell receptor beta chains reported below all come from one sample, sequenced in a study of long-term antiretroviral therapy in people with HIV. Samples were assayed with immunoSEQ v3.0 at survey level. Assay: immunoSEQ multiplex PCR; the TCRdb copy retains only in-frame clones and omits some. The table shows roughly 28,000 clones, with approximately 92% occurring only once. Sequencing was performed on unsorted PBMCs, taken 5.2 years after starting antiretroviral therapy. The receptors were gathered from a woman between 40 and 50 years old with HIV.

The rearrangement links TRBV19 to TRBJ1-2; TRBD1 matches at 7 bases. In germline, CDR1 is LNHDA, CDR2 SQIVND (reference sequence). The V gene end was trimmed by 8 bases and the J gene end by 3 bases; junction bases not matched to a gene: 3. This CDR3 has 12 residues. The chain's CDR3 is CASRDSDYGYTF. CDR3 nucleotides: TGTGCCAGTCGGGACAGCGACTATGGCTACACCTTC.

The rearrangement links TRBV11-3 to TRBJ2-6; D ambiguous. The CDR3 contains 15 residues. V lost 5 bases and J lost 0, with 8 bases in between. Germline assignment: CDR1 SGHNT and CDR2 YENEEA. CDR3 sequence: CASSGRSSGANVLTF. The CDR3 region has the DNA TGTGCCAGCAGCGGACGCAGCTCTGGGGCCAACGTCCTGACTTTC.

The V gene is TRBV5-1, the J gene TRBJ2-3, with 7 bases matching TRBD1. The CDR3 sequence is 13 residues long. V gave up 4 bases and J gave up 5 bases; unmatched junction bases: 4. Germline V gene sequence: CDR1 SGHRS, CDR2 YFSETQ. CDR3 protein: CASSRGLGDTQYF. The DNA for the CDR3 is TGCGCCAGCAGCAGGGGGCTAGGAGATACGCAGTATTTT.